The clone carrying this T cell receptor (beta chain) was observed once. Its antigen is still unknown. These data belong to a study of T cells in Graves' hyperthyroidism and ophthalmopathy. V dropped 3 bases and J dropped 4 bases, with 15 bases sitting between them. The germline gives CDR1 LNHDA, CDR2 SQIVND (reference sequence). The CDR3 contains 15 residues. TCR beta CDR3 regions were amplified from RNA. When the TCR CDR3 underwent first-round RT-PCR, the HTBI primer set was used. TCRdb analysed the multiplex PCR reads with MiXCR anew, one entry per CDR3 protein. Of some 360,000 distinct CDR3 sequences listed, around 18% are singletons. Ophthalmopathy cases met thresholds of Clinical Activity Score at least 3, NOSPECS grade at least 4 and duration under 3 months. Researchers barred patients who had uncontrolled infection, other autoimmune disease, pregnancy or lactation. Study-wide points: Most clonotypes expanded in thyroid above 0.001 were likewise present in blood. Ophthalmopathy got predicted by the model a median about 6.5 months before its onset.

Sequenced sample: blood. This chain connects TRBV19 to TRBJ2-5; D gene ambiguous. The source of this sequence is a woman between 35 and 50 years old with Graves' ophthalmopathy. CDR3 residues: CASSIKGRAAETQYF. The CDR3 coding sequence is TGTGCCAGTAGTATTAAGGGCCGCGCAGCAGAGACCCAGTACTTC.